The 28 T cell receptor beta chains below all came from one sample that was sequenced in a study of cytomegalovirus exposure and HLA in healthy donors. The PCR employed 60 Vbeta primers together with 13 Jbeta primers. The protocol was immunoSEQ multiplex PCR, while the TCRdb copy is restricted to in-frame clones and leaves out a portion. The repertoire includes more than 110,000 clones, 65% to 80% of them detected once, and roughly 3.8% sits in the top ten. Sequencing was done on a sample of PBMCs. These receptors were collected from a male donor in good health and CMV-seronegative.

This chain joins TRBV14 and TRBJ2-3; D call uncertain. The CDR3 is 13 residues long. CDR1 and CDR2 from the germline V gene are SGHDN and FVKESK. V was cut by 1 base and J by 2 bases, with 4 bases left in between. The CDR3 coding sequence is TGTGCCAGCAGCCAAGCAAACACAGATACGCAGTATTTT. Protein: CASSQANTDTQYF.

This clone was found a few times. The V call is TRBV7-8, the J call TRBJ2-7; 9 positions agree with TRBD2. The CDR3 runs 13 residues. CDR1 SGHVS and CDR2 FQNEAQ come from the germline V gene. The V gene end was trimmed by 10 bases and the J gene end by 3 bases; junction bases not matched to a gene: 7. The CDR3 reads CATRRGGYYEQYF. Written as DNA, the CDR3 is TGTGCCACTAGGCGGGGGGGCTACTACGAGCAGTACTTC.

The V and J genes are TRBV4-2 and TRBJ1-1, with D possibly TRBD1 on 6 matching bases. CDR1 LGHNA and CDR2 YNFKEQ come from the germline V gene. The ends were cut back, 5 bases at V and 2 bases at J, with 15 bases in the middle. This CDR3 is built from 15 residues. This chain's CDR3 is CASSLAGGLNTEAFF. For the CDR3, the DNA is TGTGCCAGCAGCTTGGCCGGGGGGCTTAACACTGAAGCTTTCTTT.

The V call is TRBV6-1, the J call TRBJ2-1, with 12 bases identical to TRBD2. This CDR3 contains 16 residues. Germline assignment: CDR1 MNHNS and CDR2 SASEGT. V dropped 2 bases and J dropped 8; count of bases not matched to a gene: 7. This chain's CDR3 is CASSELLAGGGYEQFF. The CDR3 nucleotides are TGTGCCAGCAGTGAACTTCTAGCGGGAGGGGGATATGAGCAGTTCTTC.

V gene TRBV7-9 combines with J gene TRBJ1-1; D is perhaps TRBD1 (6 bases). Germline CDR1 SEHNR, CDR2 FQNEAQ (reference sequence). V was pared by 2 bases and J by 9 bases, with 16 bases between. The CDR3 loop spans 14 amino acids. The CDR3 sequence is CASSLRGNSHQAFF. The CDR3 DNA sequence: TGTGCCAGCAGCTTAAGGGGGAATAGTCACCAAGCTTTCTTT.

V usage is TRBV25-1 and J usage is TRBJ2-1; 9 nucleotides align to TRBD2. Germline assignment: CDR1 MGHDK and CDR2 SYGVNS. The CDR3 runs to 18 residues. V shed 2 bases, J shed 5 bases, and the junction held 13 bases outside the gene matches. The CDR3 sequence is CASSESPSGLAKDNEQFF. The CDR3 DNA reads TGTGCCAGCAGTGAAAGCCCCTCCGGACTAGCGAAAGACAATGAGCAGTTCTTC.

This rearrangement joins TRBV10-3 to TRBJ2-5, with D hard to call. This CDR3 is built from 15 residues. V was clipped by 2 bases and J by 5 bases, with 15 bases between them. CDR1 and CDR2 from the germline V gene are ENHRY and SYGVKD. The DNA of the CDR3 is TGTGCCATCAGTGAGACCCTCTCCCCGGAGGAGACCCAGTACTTC. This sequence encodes CAISETLSPEETQYF.

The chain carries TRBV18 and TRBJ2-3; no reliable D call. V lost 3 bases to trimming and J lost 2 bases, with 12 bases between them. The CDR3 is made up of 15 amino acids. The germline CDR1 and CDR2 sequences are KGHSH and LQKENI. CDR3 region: CASSPTLTPTDTQYF. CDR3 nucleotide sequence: TGTGCCAGCTCACCCACTCTCACTCCCACAGATACGCAGTATTTT.

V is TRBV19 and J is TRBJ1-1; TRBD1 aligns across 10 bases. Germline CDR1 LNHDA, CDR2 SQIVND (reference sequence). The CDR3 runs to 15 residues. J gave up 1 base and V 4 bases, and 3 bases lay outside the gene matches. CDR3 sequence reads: CASSTRTGGNTEAFF. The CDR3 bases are TGTGCCAGTAGTACCCGGACAGGGGGGAACACTGAAGCTTTCTTT.

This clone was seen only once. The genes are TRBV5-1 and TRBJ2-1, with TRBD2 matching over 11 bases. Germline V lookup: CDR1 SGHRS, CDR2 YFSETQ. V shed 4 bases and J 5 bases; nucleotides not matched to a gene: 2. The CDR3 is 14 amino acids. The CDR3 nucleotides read TGCGCCAGCAGCGGGACTAGCGGCAACAATGAGCAGTTCTTC. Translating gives CASSGTSGNNEQFF. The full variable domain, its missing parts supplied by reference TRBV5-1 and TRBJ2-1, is KAGVTQTPRYLIKTRGQQVTLSCSPISGHRSVSWYQQTPGQGLQFLFEYFSETQRNKGNFPGRFSGRQFSNSRSEMNVSTLELGDSALYLCASSGTSGNNEQFFGPGTRLTVL.

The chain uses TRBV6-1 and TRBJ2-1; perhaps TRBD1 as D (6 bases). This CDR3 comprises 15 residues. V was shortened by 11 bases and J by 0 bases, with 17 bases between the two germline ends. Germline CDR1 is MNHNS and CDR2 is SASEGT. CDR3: CAGKRTEASYNEQFF. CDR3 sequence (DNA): TGTGCCGGCAAACGGACAGAAGCCTCCTACAATGAGCAGTTCTTC.

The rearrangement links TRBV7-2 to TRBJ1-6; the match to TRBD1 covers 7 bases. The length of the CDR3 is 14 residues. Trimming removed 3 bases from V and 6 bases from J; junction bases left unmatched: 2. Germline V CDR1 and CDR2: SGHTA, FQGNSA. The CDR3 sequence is CASSFRQGNSPLHF. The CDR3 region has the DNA TGTGCCAGCAGCTTCCGACAGGGTAATTCACCCCTCCACTTT.

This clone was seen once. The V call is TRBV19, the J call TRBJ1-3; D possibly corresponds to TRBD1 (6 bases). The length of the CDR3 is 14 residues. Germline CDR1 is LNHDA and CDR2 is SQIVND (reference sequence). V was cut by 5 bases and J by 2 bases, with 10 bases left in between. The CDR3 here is CASSLQGPGNTIYF. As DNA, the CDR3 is TGTGCCAGTAGTTTACAGGGACCTGGAAACACCATATATTTT.

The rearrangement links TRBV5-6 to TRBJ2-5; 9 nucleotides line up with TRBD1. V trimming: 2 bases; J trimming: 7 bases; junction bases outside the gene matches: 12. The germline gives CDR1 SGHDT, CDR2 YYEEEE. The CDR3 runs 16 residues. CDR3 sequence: CASSFRGQGRIATQYF. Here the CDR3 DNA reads TGTGCCAGCAGCTTTAGGGGACAGGGTCGGATTGCGACCCAGTACTTC.

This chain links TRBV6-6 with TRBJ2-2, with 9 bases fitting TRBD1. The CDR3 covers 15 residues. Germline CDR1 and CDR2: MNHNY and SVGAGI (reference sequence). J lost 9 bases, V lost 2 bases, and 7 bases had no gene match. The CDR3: CASSYPGQGDRELFF. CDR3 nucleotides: TGTGCCAGCAGTTACCCGGGACAGGGTGACCGGGAGCTGTTTTTT.

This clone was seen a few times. CDR3 residues: CASSLGQVNTEAFF. DNA of the CDR3: TGTGCCAGCAGCTTGGGACAGGTGAACACTGAAGCTTTCTTT. V is TRBV5-4 and J is TRBJ1-1; a weak D match, TRBD1 (6 bases). The V gene's germline CDR1 is SGHNT and CDR2 YYREEE (reference sequence). The CDR3 is 14 amino acids. Trimming shortened V by 0 bases and J by 0 bases, and 6 bases separated the two germline ends.

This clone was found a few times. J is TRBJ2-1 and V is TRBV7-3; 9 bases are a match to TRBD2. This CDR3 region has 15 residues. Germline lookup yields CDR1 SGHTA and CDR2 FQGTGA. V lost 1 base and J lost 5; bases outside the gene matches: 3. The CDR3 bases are TGTGCCAGCAGCTTAATTAGCGGGGGCCACAATGAGCAGTTCTTC. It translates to CASSLISGGHNEQFF.

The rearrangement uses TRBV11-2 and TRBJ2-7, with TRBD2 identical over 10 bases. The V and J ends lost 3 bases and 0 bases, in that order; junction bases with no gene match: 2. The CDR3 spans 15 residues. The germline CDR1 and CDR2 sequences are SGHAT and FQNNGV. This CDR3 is CASSFSGGSSYEQYF. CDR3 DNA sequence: TGTGCCAGCAGCTTTAGCGGGGGGTCCTCCTACGAGCAGTACTTC.

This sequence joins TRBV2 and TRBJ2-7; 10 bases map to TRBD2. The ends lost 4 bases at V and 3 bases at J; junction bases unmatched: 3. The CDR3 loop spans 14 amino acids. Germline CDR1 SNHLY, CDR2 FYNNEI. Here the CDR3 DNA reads TGTGCCAGCAGTGGTTCTAGCGGGAGCTACGAGCAGTACTTC. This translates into CASSGSSGSYEQYF. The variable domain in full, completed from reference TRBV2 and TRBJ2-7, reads EPEVTQTPSHQVTQMGQEVILRCVPISNHLYFYWYRQILGQKVEFLVSFYNNEISEKSEIFDDQFSVERPDGSNFTLKIRSTKLEDSAMYFCASSGSSGSYEQYFGPGTRLTVT.

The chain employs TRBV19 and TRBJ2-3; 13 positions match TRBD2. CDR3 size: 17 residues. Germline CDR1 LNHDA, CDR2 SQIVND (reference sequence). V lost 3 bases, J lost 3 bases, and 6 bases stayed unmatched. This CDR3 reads CASSIQTSGGITDTQYF. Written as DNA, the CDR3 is TGTGCCAGTAGTATTCAGACTAGCGGGGGGATAACAGATACGCAGTATTTT.

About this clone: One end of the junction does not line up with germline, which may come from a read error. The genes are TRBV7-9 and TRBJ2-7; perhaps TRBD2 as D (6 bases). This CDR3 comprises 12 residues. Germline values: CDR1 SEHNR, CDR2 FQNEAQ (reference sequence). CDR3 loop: CSSSLGGHEQYF. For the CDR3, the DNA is TGTTCCAGCAGCCTCGGAGGGCACGAGCAGTACTTC.

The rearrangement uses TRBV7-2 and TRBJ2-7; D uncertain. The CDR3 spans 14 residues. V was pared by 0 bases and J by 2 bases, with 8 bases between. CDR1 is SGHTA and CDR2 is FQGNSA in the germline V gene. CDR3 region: CASSLAADTYEQYF. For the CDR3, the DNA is TGTGCCAGCAGCTTAGCGGCCGACACCTACGAGCAGTACTTC.

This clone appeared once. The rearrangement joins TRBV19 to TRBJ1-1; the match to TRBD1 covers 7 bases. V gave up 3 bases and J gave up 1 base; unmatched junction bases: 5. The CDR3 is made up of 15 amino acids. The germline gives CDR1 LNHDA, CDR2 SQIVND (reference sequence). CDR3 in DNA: TGTGCCAGTAGTATCGGGACAGTCTCGAACACTGAAGCTTTCTTT. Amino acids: CASSIGTVSNTEAFF.

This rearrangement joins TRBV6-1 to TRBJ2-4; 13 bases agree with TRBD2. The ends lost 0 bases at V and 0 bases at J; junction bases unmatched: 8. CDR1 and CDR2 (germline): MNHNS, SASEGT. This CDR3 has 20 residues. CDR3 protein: CASSEAVWTSGRGAKNIQYF. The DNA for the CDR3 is TGTGCCAGCAGTGAAGCGGTATGGACTAGCGGGAGAGGAGCCAAAAACATTCAGTACTTC.

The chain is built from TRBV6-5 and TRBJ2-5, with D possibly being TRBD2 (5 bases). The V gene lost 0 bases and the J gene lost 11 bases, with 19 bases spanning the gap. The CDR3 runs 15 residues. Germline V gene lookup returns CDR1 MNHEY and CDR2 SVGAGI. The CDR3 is CASSYSRTVRWEQYF. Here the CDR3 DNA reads TGTGCCAGCAGTTACTCGCGGACGGTAAGATGGGAGCAGTACTTC.

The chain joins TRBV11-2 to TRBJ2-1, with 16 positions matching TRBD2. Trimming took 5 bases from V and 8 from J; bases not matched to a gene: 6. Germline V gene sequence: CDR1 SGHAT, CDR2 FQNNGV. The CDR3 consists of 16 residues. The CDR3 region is CASSPGTSGGAYEQFF. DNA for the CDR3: TGTGCCAGCAGCCCCGGGACTAGCGGGGGGGCATATGAGCAGTTCTTC.

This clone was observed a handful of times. The CDR3 region is CASSPHARGIFRYTF. CDR3 sequence (DNA): TGTGCCAGCAGCCCACATGCCCGGGGAATCTTCCGCTACACCTTC. The chain is built from TRBV14 and TRBJ1-2; unclear D gene. The length of the CDR3 is 15 residues. The germline V gene has CDR1 SGHDN and CDR2 FVKESK. Trimming left V 4 bases short and J 9 bases short, with 21 bases between.

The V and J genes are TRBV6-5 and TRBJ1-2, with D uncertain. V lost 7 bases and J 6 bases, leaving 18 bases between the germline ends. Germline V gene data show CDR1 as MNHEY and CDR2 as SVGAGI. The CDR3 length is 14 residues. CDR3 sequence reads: CASTPFEGLDGYTF. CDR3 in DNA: TGTGCCAGCACCCCTTTCGAGGGTCTGGATGGCTACACCTTC.